The 6 T cell receptor beta chains below all came from one sample that was sequenced in a study of cytomegalovirus exposure and HLA in healthy donors. Both 60 Vbeta primers and 13 Jbeta primers went into the PCR. TCRdb keeps only in-frame clones here, not all; method: immunoSEQ multiplex PCR. The data show about 120,000 clones, with 60% to 80% seen just once and around 4% held by the top ten. Input material: PBMCs. The receptors derive from a man aged 25 to 40 in good health and CMV-seronegative.

The chain joins TRBV4-3 to TRBJ1-3; D is unresolved. The germline gives CDR1 LGHNA, CDR2 YSLEER. The CDR3 is 16 residues long. V lost 0 bases to trimming and J lost 4 bases, with 13 bases between them. The CDR3 DNA reads TGCGCCAGCAGCCAAGATGCTCCGGGATCAGGAAACACCATATATTTT. Translated, it gives CASSQDAPGSGNTIYF.

The J gene is TRBJ1-1, the V gene TRBV18, with D tentatively TRBD1 (5 bases). V was pared by 6 bases and J by 3 bases, with 14 bases between. Germline V gene lookup returns CDR1 KGHSH and CDR2 LQKENI. The CDR3 extends over 14 amino acids. In DNA, the CDR3 is TGTGCCAGCTCCTCGGGCGGGACGTACACTGAAGCTTTCTTT. It specifies CASSSGGTYTEAFF.

The genes are TRBV30 and TRBJ1-2; D may be TRBD1 (5 bases). Germline V gives CDR1 GTSNPN, CDR2 SVGIG (reference sequence). V lost 0 bases and J lost 4, with 12 bases in between. The CDR3 has 14 amino acids. The CDR3 bases are TGTGCCTGGAGTGTACGCCGGGGGAGCTATGGCTACACCTTC. It specifies CAWSVRRGSYGYTF.

The V gene is TRBV5-4, the J gene TRBJ2-1; the match to TRBD2 covers 15 bases. The CDR3 totals 17 residues. Germline V gene lookup returns CDR1 SGHNT and CDR2 YYREEE (reference sequence). V was clipped by 3 bases and J by 9 bases; unmatched bases: 10. The CDR3 sequence: CASSSGLAGGLYAEQFF. The CDR3 nucleotides read TGTGCCAGCAGCTCGGGACTAGCGGGGGGACTGTATGCTGAGCAGTTCTTC. The variable domain in full, completed from reference TRBV5-4 and TRBJ2-1, reads ETGVTQSPTHLIKTRGQQVTLRCSSQSGHNTVSWYQQALGQGPQFIFQYYREEENGRGNFPPRFSGLQFPNYSSELNVNALELDDSALYLCASSSGLAGGLYAEQFFGPGTRLTVL.

This chain connects TRBV25-1 to TRBJ2-7; D is unclear. The CDR3 is made up of 12 amino acids. The V and J ends lost 2 bases and 7 bases respectively, with 9 bases between them. Looked up from germline, CDR1 is MGHDK and CDR2 is SYGVNS. The DNA for the CDR3 is TGTGCCAGCAGTGAACTTACTTGGGAGCAGTACTTC. It specifies CASSELTWEQYF.

There are a few counts of this clone. The rearrangement links TRBV6-1 to TRBJ2-7, with 13 bases matching TRBD2. The length of the CDR3 is 15 residues. V shed 4 bases and J 2 bases; nucleotides not matched to a gene: 2. Germline values: CDR1 MNHNS, CDR2 SASEGT. The CDR3 protein is CASSGTSGGAYEQYF. In DNA form, the CDR3 reads TGTGCCAGCAGTGGAACTAGCGGGGGGGCCTACGAGCAGTACTTC.